This T cell receptor (beta chain) was retrieved from a study of T cell repertoires in cytomegalovirus infection. The overall study: Public TCR beta signatures provided an indication of both CMV infection and a matching HLA type.

This clonotype was recorded many times. TCRdb passed the reads through MiXCR, listing each CDR3 protein once. The sample contains around 250,000 distinct CDR3 sequences, about 17% of which appear only once. The CDR3 loop spans 14 amino acids. J was trimmed by 2 bases and V by 3 bases; bases with no gene match: 5. The germline CDR1 and CDR2 sequences are SGHNT and YYREEE (reference sequence). The material sequenced was CD8+ T cells from PBMCs. This chain links TRBV5-4 with TRBJ2-7; 7 nucleotides line up with TRBD1. The receptor was derived from a human donor in good health (CMV status not recorded). Some clones in this sample may be carry-over from other donors' samples. The CDR3 bases are TGTGCCAGCAGCTCCGTGGACAGGCCCTACGAGCAGTACTTC. It is translated as CASSSVDRPYEQYF.